The clone carrying this TCR beta chain was picked up one time. Its antigen is not known. An immunoSEQ assay, version v3.0, was performed at survey level. The repertoire was sequenced with immunoSEQ multiplex PCR; TCRdb's copy has only in-frame clones and lacks some. The sample shows more than 15,000 clones, more than 65% of them seen only once. The sample originates from a study of long-term antiretroviral therapy in people with HIV. Findings of the study overall: Clonotypes expanded prior to ART showed repertoire dominance at all sampled time points.

The V gene's germline CDR1 is MNHNS and CDR2 SASEGT. The CDR3 length is 15 residues. Trimming cost V 8 bases and J 2 bases, with 15 bases left between them. None of the participants with HIV were treated outside the United States. This clonotype was sampled from a man aged 25-45 years with HIV. The rearrangement uses TRBV6-1 and TRBJ1-4; no clear D. The material was unsorted PBMCs, obtained at the start of antiretroviral therapy. CDR3 sequence: CASSRAGTTNEKLFF. CDR3 bases: TGTGCCAGCTCTCGAGCGGGCACGACTAATGAAAAACTGTTTTTT.